This record concerns one T cell receptor (beta chain) sequence. This clone appeared a few times. This receptor's antigen is unknown. No base qualities exist here, and no much larger clone lies one base off it. The sample belongs to a study of OX40 agonist ivuxolimab in advanced cancers. Regarding the research as a whole: Ivuxolimab was an agonistic, fully human IgG2 monoclonal antibody directed against OX40 (CD134), a costimulatory receptor. The point of sequencing TCRbeta in the periphery was to test whether ivuxolimab changed TCR sequence diversity and drove clonal T-cell expansion. Partial responses were achieved by three dose-escalation patients, of whom one had hepatocellular carcinoma and two had cutaneous melanoma. Intravenous ivuxolimab was administered to patients every 2 weeks at six dose levels: 0.01, 0.1, 0.3, 1.5, 3 and 10 mg/kg. A male proportion of about 79% and a mean age of approximately 61 years, ranging from roughly 23 to 80, were recorded for the dose-escalation cohort. Patients were allowed to have had prior anti-PD-1, anti-PD-L1 or anti-CTLA-4 therapy, and 40% of the dose-escalation patients had previously received checkpoint inhibitors. The paper describes the monotherapy dose-escalation part (N of about 47 patients) of the phase I trial of ivuxolimab. Of the roughly 51 patients in dose escalation, some 19 had hepatocellular carcinoma, around 15 had melanoma, 9 had renal cell carcinoma and 9 had head and neck cancer.

To sequence the TCRbeta CDR3 region, genomic DNA was isolated from the sorted cells. The immunoSEQ Assay was used for sequencing of TCRbeta CDR3 regions. As stored in TCRdb, this immuneACCESS dataset retains in-frame rearrangements with V and J assigned. A fraction of the clones does not appear; measured against another copy, unresolved V genes explain less than half of the discrepancy, and the remainder lacks a known reason. The sample table records about 17,000 clones; more than 70% of these occur just once. The ten biggest clones cover approximately 30% of the sample. Trimming at the junction amounts to 1 base on V and 0 bases on J, and the germline ends lie 9 bases apart. The germline V gene yields SQVTM for CDR1 and ANQGSEA for CDR2. The CDR3 numbers 14 residues from cysteine through phenylalanine. Only the CDR3 portion is preserved as DNA: 42 bases, with reading frame beginning at the first base.

Patients with a history of autoimmune disease or receiving systemic immunosuppression were excluded from the trial. Peripheral blood for TCR sequencing was collected from all dose cohorts at baseline, on cycle 4 day 1, and on cycle 7 day 1. Samples were obtained from an open-label, multicenter, first-in-human phase I dose-escalation trial of ivuxolimab. Adults with locally advanced or metastatic melanoma, renal cell, hepatocellular, or head and neck squamous cell carcinoma were enrolled in the trial. Before TCR sequencing, CD4+ T cells and CD8+ T cells from peripheral blood were sorted into separate populations. General findings and caveats noted by the study authors: After ivuxolimab, CD8+ T cells had more expanded clones than CD4+ T cells on average. Clonal expansion of both CD4+ and CD8+ blood T cells was observed from baseline to week 6 at doses 0.1 to 3.0 mg/kg. The antigen specificity of the peripheral T cells that underwent clonal expansion was not determined. Low levels of normalized T-cell clonal expansion were also shown by some nonresponding patients. In the 0.1-3.0 mg/kg groups, partial responders had among the lowest normalized peripheral clonal expansion, particularly in CD8+ T cells.

The chain is encoded by TRBV29-1 joined to TRBJ1-2; the D gene identity is not certain. The clonotype originates from an adult with an advanced solid tumor such as melanoma, head and neck, liver or kidney cancer. Sequenced material: CD4+ or CD8+ T cells sorted from blood, taken in a trial of the OX40 agonist ivuxolimab. The nucleotide sequence reads as follows: TGCAGCGTTGAAGTTCCAGAAGCTAACTATGGCTACACCTTC. It is translated as CSVEVPEANYGYTF.